The rows below give T cell receptor beta chains drawn from one sample of a study of shared clonotypes between healthy human individuals. TCRdb's table, derived via immunoSEQ multiplex PCR, lists solely in-frame clones and lacks some. The sample lists approximately 720,000 clones, 92% occurring once. The sequencing input was naive CD8+ T cells sorted from blood. These receptors all stem from a young man in good health. The CDR3 runs from the conserved cysteine through the conserved F or W. Each record gives: J gene, V gene, D gene, clone size, CDR3 protein, CDR3 DNA. D genes are given only for firm matches. Size tells how often a clone was seen (once, few, many) or the class of an expanded clone, and some rows leave it out.

TRBJ2-7	TRBV4-2	NA	NA	CASSSAVGAHEQYF	TGTGCCAGCAGCTCCGCAGTGGGGGCCCACGAGCAGTACTTC
TRBJ2-1	TRBV10-1	NA	NA	CASSANAALYNEQFF	TGCGCCAGCAGCGCCAACGCGGCCCTCTACAATGAGCAGTTCTTC
TRBJ2-3	TRBV7-9	TRBD2	NA	CASSRLAGGPGDTQYF	TGTGCCAGCAGCAGACTAGCGGGAGGGCCTGGAGATACGCAGTATTTT
TRBJ2-5	TRBV5-6	NA	NA	CASSLDGREETQYF	TGTGCCAGCAGCTTGGATGGACGGGAAGAGACCCAGTACTTC
TRBJ1-1	TRBV7-3	NA	NA	CASSLTGASNTEAFF	TGTGCCAGCAGCTTAACCGGGGCCAGCAACACTGAAGCTTTCTTT
TRBJ2-1	TRBV13	TRBD2	NA	CASSFRFGTSGPYNEQFF	TGTGCCAGCAGCTTTCGCTTTGGGACTAGCGGACCCTACAATGAGCAGTTCTTC
TRBJ1-1	TRBV5-1	TRBD1	NA	CASSLVGQANTEAFF	TGCGCCAGCAGCTTGGTGGGACAGGCGAACACTGAAGCTTTCTTT
TRBJ2-1	TRBV7-9	NA	NA	CASSSTGNEQFF	TGTGCCAGCAGTTCGACAGGCAATGAGCAGTTCTTC
TRBJ2-3	TRBV27	NA	NA	CASGYLAGTDTQYF	TGTGCCAGCGGATACTTAGCGGGCACAGATACGCAGTATTTT
TRBJ2-7	TRBV5-3	TRBD1	NA	CARSLEGTGGYEQYF	TGTGCCAGAAGCTTGGAGGGGACAGGGGGATACGAGCAGTACTTC
TRBJ2-1	TRBV6-5	NA	NA	CASSYGVGSSYNEQFF	TGTGCCAGCAGTTACGGCGTCGGGAGCTCCTACAATGAGCAGTTCTTC
TRBJ1-1	TRBV5-6	TRBD1	NA	CASSQIGRDRGGGAFF	TGTGCCAGCAGCCAAATTGGTAGGGACAGGGGCGGGGGGGCTTTCTTT
TRBJ1-1	TRBV6-1	NA	once	CASSDWLTEGTEAFF	TGTGCCAGCAGCGACTGGCTGACGGAAGGAACTGAAGCTTTCTTT
TRBJ1-2	TRBV5-8	TRBD1	NA	CASSGVTGDFYGYTF	TGTGCCAGCAGCGGAGTAACAGGGGACTTCTATGGCTACACCTTC
TRBJ2-5	TRBV7-2	NA	NA	CASSPLGGLWETQYF	TGTGCCAGCAGCCCCCTCGGGGGACTCTGGGAGACCCAGTACTTC
TRBJ1-2	TRBV5-6	TRBD1	NA	CASSLRDSGYTF	TGTGCCAGCAGCTTGAGGGACAGTGGCTACACCTTC
TRBJ2-7	TRBV27	NA	NA	CASSSWDASYEQYF	TGTGCCAGCAGTTCCTGGGACGCTTCCTACGAGCAGTACTTC
TRBJ2-7	TRBV4-3	TRBD1	NA	CASSPQKTGVYEQYF	TGCGCCAGCAGCCCTCAGAAGACAGGGGTCTACGAGCAGTACTTC
TRBJ2-7	TRBV6-5	NA	NA	CASSYRDAYEQYF	TGTGCCAGCAGTTACCGGGATGCCTACGAGCAGTACTTC
TRBJ2-7	TRBV30	NA	NA	CAWSVGATYEQYF	TGTGCCTGGAGTGTAGGGGCTACGTACGAGCAGTACTTC
TRBJ2-5	TRBV7-6	NA	NA	CASSQGSHVKETQYF	TGTGCCAGCAGCCAGGGCTCCCATGTTAAAGAGACCCAGTACTTC
TRBJ2-2	TRBV4-1	TRBD2	NA	CASSLGTSGSFIGELFF	TGCGCCAGCAGCCTCGGGACTAGCGGGAGTTTTATCGGGGAGCTGTTTTTT
TRBJ2-2	TRBV30	TRBD2	NA	CAWGTSLTGELFF	TGTGCCTGGGGGACTAGCCTCACCGGGGAGCTGTTTTTT
TRBJ2-7	TRBV29-1	NA	NA	CSVASRGTSYEQYF	TGCAGCGTGGCATCCAGGGGGACTTCCTACGAGCAGTACTTC
TRBJ2-1	TRBV5-8	NA	NA	CASSLTPGLATYNEQFF	TGTGCCAGCAGCTTAACCCCGGGCCTCGCTACCTACAATGAGCAGTTCTTC
TRBJ1-1	TRBV30	NA	NA	CAWSETQLNTEAFF	TGTGCCTGGAGTGAGACCCAGTTGAACACTGAAGCTTTCTTT
TRBJ2-7	TRBV5-8	NA	NA	CASNTGGGYEQYF	TGTGCCAGCAATACAGGAGGGGGGTACGAGCAGTACTTC
TRBJ1-2	TRBV2	NA	few	CASQGQLYGYTF	TGTGCCAGCCAAGGACAGCTATATGGCTACACCTTC
TRBJ2-1	TRBV29-1	TRBD2	NA	CSGRLADNNEQFF	TGCAGCGGCCGACTAGCTGATAACAATGAGCAGTTCTTC
TRBJ2-7	TRBV6-5	NA	once	CASSYSGVAYEQYF	TGTGCCAGCAGTTACTCGGGGGTCGCCTACGAGCAGTACTTC
TRBJ2-7	TRBV4-1	NA	NA	CASSQAPFGEQYF	TGCGCCAGCAGCCAAGCCCCTTTTGGGGAGCAGTACTTC
TRBJ2-7	TRBV9	TRBD2	NA	CASSVSPLAGVYEQYF	TGTGCCAGCAGCGTAAGTCCCCTAGCGGGTGTCTACGAGCAGTACTTC
TRBJ1-1	TRBV20-1	NA	NA	CSAMLTEAFF	TGCAGTGCTATGCTCACTGAAGCTTTCTTT
TRBJ2-3	TRBV9	TRBD2	NA	CASSAFSGRGDTQYF	TGTGCCAGCAGCGCCTTTAGCGGGAGGGGAGATACGCAGTATTTT
TRBJ2-1	TRBV30	NA	NA	CAWVSYNEQFF	TGTGCCTGGGTCTCCTACAATGAGCAGTTCTTC
TRBJ2-7	TRBV30	NA	NA	CAWRSGTTYEQYF	TGTGCCTGGAGGTCCGGAACCACCTACGAGCAGTACTTC
TRBJ1-1	TRBV28	NA	NA	CASSLDLNEAFF	TGTGCCAGCAGTTTAGACCTCAATGAAGCTTTCTTT
TRBJ1-3	TRBV5-8	TRBD1	NA	CASSYGQGRNTIYF	TGTGCCAGCAGCTACGGACAGGGACGAAACACCATATATTTT
TRBJ1-1	TRBV27	NA	NA	CASSLSPGVRNTEAFF	TGTGCCAGCAGTTTATCCCCGGGGGTACGGAACACTGAAGCTTTCTTT
TRBJ2-7	TRBV28	TRBD1	once	CASRTPRDSSYEQYF	TGTGCCAGCAGGACTCCACGGGACAGTTCCTACGAGCAGTACTTC
TRBJ2-5	TRBV9	TRBD2	NA	CASSVDPAGQETQYF	TGTGCCAGCAGCGTAGATCCAGCGGGGCAAGAGACCCAGTACTTC
TRBJ2-7	TRBV5-5	NA	NA	CASSLVGERAYEQYF	TGTGCCAGCAGCTTGGTAGGGGAGAGGGCCTACGAGCAGTACTTC
TRBJ1-6	TRBV7-9	NA	NA	CASSESGVSPLHF	TGTGCCAGCAGCGAATCAGGGGTTTCACCCCTCCACTTT
TRBJ2-5	TRBV27	TRBD1	NA	CASSKAQGGETQYF	TGTGCCAGCAGTAAGGCACAGGGGGGAGAGACCCAGTACTTC
TRBJ2-3	TRBV27	TRBD2	NA	CASSGSLAGADTQYF	TGTGCCAGCAGCGGGTCACTAGCGGGAGCGGATACGCAGTATTTT
TRBJ2-1	TRBV28	TRBD1	NA	CASSLVDRTLNEQFF	TGTGCCAGCAGTTTAGTGGACAGGACCCTAAATGAGCAGTTCTTC
TRBJ1-1	TRBV20-1	NA	NA	CSAPHNTEAFF	TGCAGTGCACCCCACAACACTGAAGCTTTCTTT
TRBJ2-1	TRBV19	TRBD2	NA	CASTLDPGLAGASYNEQFF	TGTGCCAGTACCCTCGACCCGGGACTAGCGGGAGCGTCTTACAATGAGCAGTTCTTC
TRBJ2-7	TRBV28	NA	NA	CASSLIRIYEQYF	TGTGCCAGCAGTTTAATTAGGATCTACGAGCAGTACTTC
TRBJ1-5	TRBV6-5	NA	NA	CASKGGLNQPQHF	TGTGCCAGCAAAGGGGGGTTAAATCAGCCCCAGCATTTT
TRBJ2-7	TRBV2	NA	NA	CASSERRGFSYEQYF	TGTGCCAGCAGTGAAAGGAGGGGCTTTTCCTACGAGCAGTACTTC
TRBJ2-7	TRBV30	NA	NA	CAWRTPDSYEQYF	TGTGCCTGGAGGACACCCGACTCCTACGAGCAGTACTTC
TRBJ2-7	TRBV11-3	TRBD1	NA	CASSPRTGEIAEQYF	TGTGCCAGCAGCCCCCGGACAGGGGAGATTGCCGAGCAGTACTTC